The present T cell receptor (beta chain) was sequenced within a study of CD8 T cells in ankylosing spondylitis. There are a few counts of this clonotype. Its cognate antigen is unknown. The CDR3 totals 14 residues. Trimming shortened V by 0 bases and J by 2 bases, and 5 bases separated the two germline ends. Germline-derived CDR1 and CDR2 are LGHDT and YNNKEL (reference sequence). TCRdb re-derived calls from the 5' RACE reads in MiXCR, one entry per CDR3 protein. The table lists 470,000 or so distinct CDR3 sequences, roughly 25% of them singletons. Study conclusions and caveats: Disease-linked clones bore a CD8+ phenotype, appearing relatively rarely in peripheral blood. It appeared that ankylosing spondylitis blood was characterized by a TCR beta motif of about eight highly homologous variants.

This TCR was sampled from a male donor with ankylosing spondylitis. Sequencing was carried out using blood, either unsorted or a sorted T cell fraction (not recorded which). The gene calls are TRBV3-1 and TRBJ1-5; D gene unclear. This CDR3 is CASSQDYGNQPQHF. CDR3 coding DNA: TGTGCCAGCAGCCAAGATTATGGCAATCAGCCCCAGCATTTT. Combining the CDR3 with reference TRBV3-1 and TRBJ1-5 gives the whole variable domain DTAVSQTPKYLVTQMGNDKSIKCEQNLGHDTMYWYKQDSKKFLKIMFSYNNKELIINETVPNRFSPKSPDKAHLNLHINSLELGDSAVYFCASSQDYGNQPQHFGDGTRLSIL.